This T cell receptor beta chain derives from a study of shared clonotypes between healthy human individuals. Notes on the study in general: The study generally estimated greater richness for naive than memory subsets.

CDR3 length: 14 residues. V was clipped by 2 bases and J by 3 bases, with 8 bases between them. Germline loops: CDR1 SGHTA, CDR2 FQGNSA. This clone has a single count. Antigen specificity is unknown. The method was immunoSEQ multiplex PCR; TCRdb's version includes in-frame clones alone and lacks a portion of them. In the table there are some 2,000,000 clones, 95% of which are singletons. Sample: naive CD4+ T cells sorted from blood. Sample subset: CD45RA+ positively selected. The V and J genes are TRBV7-2 and TRBJ1-5; D gene unclear. The origin of this receptor is a man younger than 30 in good health. CDR3 region: CASSLWQVNQPQHF. The CDR3 DNA is TGTGCCAGCAGCTTATGGCAGGTCAATCAGCCCCAGCATTTT.